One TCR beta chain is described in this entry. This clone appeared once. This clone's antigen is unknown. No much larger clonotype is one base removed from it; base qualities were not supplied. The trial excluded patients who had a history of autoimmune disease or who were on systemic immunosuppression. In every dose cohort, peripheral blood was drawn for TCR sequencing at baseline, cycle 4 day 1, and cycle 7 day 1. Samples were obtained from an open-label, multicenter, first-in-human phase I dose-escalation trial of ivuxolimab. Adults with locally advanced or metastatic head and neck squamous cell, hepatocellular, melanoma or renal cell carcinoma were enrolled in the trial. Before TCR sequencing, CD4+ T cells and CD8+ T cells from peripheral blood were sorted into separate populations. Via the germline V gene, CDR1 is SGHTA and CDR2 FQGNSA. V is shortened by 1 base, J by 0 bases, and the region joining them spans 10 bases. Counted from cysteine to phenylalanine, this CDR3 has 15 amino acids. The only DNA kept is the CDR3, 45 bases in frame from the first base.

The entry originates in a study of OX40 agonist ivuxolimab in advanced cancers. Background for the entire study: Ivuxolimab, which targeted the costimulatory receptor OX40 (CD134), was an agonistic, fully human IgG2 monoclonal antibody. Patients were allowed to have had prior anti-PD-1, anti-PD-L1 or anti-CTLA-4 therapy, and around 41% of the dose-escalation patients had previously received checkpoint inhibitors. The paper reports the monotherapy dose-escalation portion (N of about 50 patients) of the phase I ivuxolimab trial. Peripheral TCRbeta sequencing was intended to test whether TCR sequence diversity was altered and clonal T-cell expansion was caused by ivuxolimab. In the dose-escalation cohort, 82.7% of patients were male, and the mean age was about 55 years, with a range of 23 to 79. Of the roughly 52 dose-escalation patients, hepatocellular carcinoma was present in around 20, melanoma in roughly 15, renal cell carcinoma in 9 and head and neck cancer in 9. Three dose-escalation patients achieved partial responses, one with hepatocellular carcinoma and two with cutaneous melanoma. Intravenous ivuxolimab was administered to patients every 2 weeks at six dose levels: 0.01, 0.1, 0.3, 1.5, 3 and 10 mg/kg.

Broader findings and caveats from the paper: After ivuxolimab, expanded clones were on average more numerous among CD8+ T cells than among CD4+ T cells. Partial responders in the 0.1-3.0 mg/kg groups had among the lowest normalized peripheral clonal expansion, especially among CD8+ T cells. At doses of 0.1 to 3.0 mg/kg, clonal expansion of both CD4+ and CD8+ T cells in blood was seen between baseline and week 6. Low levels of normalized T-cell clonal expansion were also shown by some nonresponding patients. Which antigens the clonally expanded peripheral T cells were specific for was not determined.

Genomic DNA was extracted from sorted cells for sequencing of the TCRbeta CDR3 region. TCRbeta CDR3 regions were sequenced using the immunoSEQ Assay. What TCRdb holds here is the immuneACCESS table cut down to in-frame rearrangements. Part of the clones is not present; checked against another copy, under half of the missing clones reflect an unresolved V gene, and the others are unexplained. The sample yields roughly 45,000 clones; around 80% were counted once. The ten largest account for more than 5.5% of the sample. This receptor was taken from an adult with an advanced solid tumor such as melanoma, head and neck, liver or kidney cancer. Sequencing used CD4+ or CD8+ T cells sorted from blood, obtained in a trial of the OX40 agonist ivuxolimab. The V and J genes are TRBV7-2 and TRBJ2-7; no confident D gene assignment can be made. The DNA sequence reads TGTGCCAGCAGCTTAGGGTGGTCTGTCTCCTACGAGCAGTACTTC. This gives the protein CASSLGWSVSYEQYF.